The subject of this entry is one TCR beta chain. Antigen: not known. From germline, CDR1 is SGHTS and CDR2 YDEGEE. With 4 bases clipped from V and 2 bases from J, the junction kept 12 bases outside the gene matches. CDR3 length: 17 amino acids. Selected positively for CCR7 and CD45RO-negative, naive CD8 cells excluded terminally differentiated effector memory CD45RA+ cells. The data derive from a study of shared clonotypes between healthy human individuals. Whole-study findings and limits: Across subsets, estimated richness was generally greater for naive than for memory populations.

Only in-frame clones appear in the TCRdb table, and some are missing; sequencing was by immunoSEQ multiplex PCR. The sample lists around 1,900,000 clones, over 85% occurring once. The chain combines TRBV5-8 with TRBJ2-7; 10 nucleotides line up with TRBD2. The specimen sequenced was naive CD8+ T cells from PBMCs. This sequence originates from a man aged 18 to 29 in good health. Some clones in this sample may be carry-over from other donors' samples. The CDR3 loop is CASSPWSGTSDAYEQYF. The CDR3 DNA reads as TGTGCCAGCAGCCCGTGGAGCGGGACTAGCGATGCCTACGAGCAGTACTTC.